A selection of T cell receptor beta chains follows, all from one sample in a study of blood T cells in healthy people across ages. A single record per CDR3 protein comes from TCRdb applying MiXCR to the 5' RACE reads. The sample shows 1.5 million or so distinct CDR3 sequences, 42% of them seen only once. Sequenced sample: blood. The receptors derive from a woman under 30 in good health. The CDR3 runs from the conserved cysteine through the conserved F or W. A D gene is named only where the DNA matches it firmly. Only part of the rows carry a size: once, few, many, or a class if the clone is expanded.

TRBV20-1	-	TRBJ1-1	once	CSASDRGEGTEAFF	TGCAGTGCCTCCGATCGGGGGGAGGGCACTGAAGCTTTCTTT
TRBV7-2	-	TRBJ2-7	-	CASSGGQGGSYEQYF	TGTGCCAGCAGCGGGGGGCAGGGTGGGTCTTACGAGCAGTACTTC
TRBV4-1	TRBD1	TRBJ1-4	few	CASRPGPGGGASEKLFF	TGCGCCAGCAGACCCGGTCCGGGAGGGGGCGCGAGTGAAAAACTGTTTTTT
TRBV28	-	TRBJ1-2	few	CASESGTLYGYTF	TGTGCCAGCGAATCCGGGACACTCTATGGCTACACCTTC
TRBV10-3	TRBD2	TRBJ2-3	-	CAISESLSGRTDTQYF	TGTGCCATCAGTGAGTCCTTAAGCGGGAGAACAGATACGCAGTATTTT
TRBV7-2	TRBD2	TRBJ2-1	once	CASSLVGTSGDNEQFF	TGTGCCAGCAGCTTAGTAGGGACTAGCGGAGACAATGAGCAGTTCTTC
TRBV20-1	-	TRBJ2-3	-	CSARARGATSTDTQYF	TGCAGTGCTAGAGCGAGGGGGGCCACGAGCACAGATACGCAGTATTTT
TRBV13	-	TRBJ2-1	-	CAGSRGLNNEQFF	TGTGCCGGCAGCCGAGGACTCAACAATGAGCAGTTCTTC
TRBV27	TRBD1	TRBJ1-1	-	CASSFGTGGDEAFF	TGTGCCAGCAGTTTCGGGACAGGGGGCGATGAAGCTTTCTTT
TRBV7-9	-	TRBJ1-4	-	CASSLGVGGLGEKLFF	TGTGCCAGCAGCTTAGGAGTCGGGGGTTTAGGTGAAAAACTGTTTTTT
TRBV12-3/TRBV12-4	TRBD1	TRBJ2-3	-	CASSFRTGTGADTQYF	TGTGCCAGCAGTTTTCGGACAGGGACGGGGGCAGATACGCAGTATTTT
TRBV6-8	-	TRBJ2-7	-	CASSYYDGRRWAYEQYF	TGTGCCAGCAGTTACTACGACGGGAGACGGTGGGCTTACGAGCAGTACTTC
TRBV20-1	-	TRBJ1-2	-	CSAKAPGVDGYTF	TGCAGTGCCAAAGCACCCGGGGTGGATGGCTACACCTTC
TRBV29-1	-	TRBJ2-5	-	CSALWGGKETQYF	TGCAGCGCCCTCTGGGGTGGCAAAGAGACCCAGTACTTC
TRBV20-1	-	TRBJ2-7	-	CSAAPGPLGSYEQYF	TGCAGTGCTGCACCGGGACCACTGGGCTCCTACGAGCAGTACTTC
TRBV4-3	TRBD1	TRBJ1-1	-	CASSQEAGQGGFSAEAFF	TGCGCCAGCAGCCAAGAAGCCGGACAGGGGGGGTTTAGCGCTGAAGCTTTCTTT
TRBV3-1	TRBD1	TRBJ1-2	once	CANSIGQGSGYTF	TGTGCCAACAGCATTGGACAGGGAAGTGGCTACACCTTC